This entry concerns a single T cell receptor beta chain. Source study methods: Estimates of nucleated cell counts were drawn from the amplification of reference gene primers. Here immunoSEQ multiplex PCR was the method, and the copy in TCRdb shows in-frame clones only, minus some. V, J and clone size are taken as reported in that table, and D and trimming were inferred from the DNA itself. Here the sample spans about 81,000 clones, roughly nine tenths being singletons. The sample is drawn from a study of blood T cell repertoires in COVID-19. Study-wide context: Sources were T cells, B-cell-depleted T cells, or PBMCs; the material itself was cDNA or gDNA.

V lost 5 bases to trimming and J lost 6 bases, with 17 bases between them. This CDR3 contains 14 residues. Germline V gene lookup returns CDR1 ENHRY and CDR2 SYGVKD. Specimen: peripheral blood. J is TRBJ2-7 and V is TRBV10-3; weak D call: TRBD2 (5 bases). The receptor was derived from an elderly woman with active COVID-19. CDR3 sequence (DNA): TGTGCCATCAGTCTGGACCAGAGGGTCGGCGAGCAGTACTTC. Protein: CAISLDQRVGEQYF.